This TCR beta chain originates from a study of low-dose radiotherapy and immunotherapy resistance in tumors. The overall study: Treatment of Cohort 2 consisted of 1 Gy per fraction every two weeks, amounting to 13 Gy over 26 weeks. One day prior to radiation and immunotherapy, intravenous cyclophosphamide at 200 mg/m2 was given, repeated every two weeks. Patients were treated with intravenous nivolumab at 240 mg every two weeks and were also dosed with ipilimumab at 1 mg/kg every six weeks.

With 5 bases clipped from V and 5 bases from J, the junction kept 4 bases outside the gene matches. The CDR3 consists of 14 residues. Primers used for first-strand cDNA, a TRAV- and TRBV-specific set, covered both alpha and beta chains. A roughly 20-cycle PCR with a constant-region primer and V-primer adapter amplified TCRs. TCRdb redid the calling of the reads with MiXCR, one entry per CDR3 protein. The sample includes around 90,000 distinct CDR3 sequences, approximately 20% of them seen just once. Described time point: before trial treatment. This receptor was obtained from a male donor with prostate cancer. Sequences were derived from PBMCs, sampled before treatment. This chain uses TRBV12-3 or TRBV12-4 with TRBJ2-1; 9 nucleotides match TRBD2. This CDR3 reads CASSRTSENNEQFF. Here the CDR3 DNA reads TGTGCCAGCAGTCGGACTAGCGAGAACAATGAGCAGTTCTTC.